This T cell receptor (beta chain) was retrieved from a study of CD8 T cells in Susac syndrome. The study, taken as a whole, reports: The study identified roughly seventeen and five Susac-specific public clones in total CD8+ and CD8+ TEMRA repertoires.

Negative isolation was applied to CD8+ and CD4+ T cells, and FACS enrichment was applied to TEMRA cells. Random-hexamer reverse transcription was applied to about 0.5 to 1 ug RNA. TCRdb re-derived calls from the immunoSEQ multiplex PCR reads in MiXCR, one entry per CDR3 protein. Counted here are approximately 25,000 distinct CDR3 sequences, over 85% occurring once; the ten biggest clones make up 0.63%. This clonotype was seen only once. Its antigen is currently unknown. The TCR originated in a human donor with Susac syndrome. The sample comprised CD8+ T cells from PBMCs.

CDR3 sequence reads: CASSFDSSYEQYF. In nucleotides, the CDR3 is TGTGCCAGCAGCTTTGACAGCTCCTACGAGCAGTACTTC. The rearrangement uses TRBV7-9 and TRBJ2-7; a possible D gene is TRBD1 (5 bases). V was pared by 3 bases and J by 0 bases, with 6 bases between. The CDR3 is 13 amino acids. The germline V gene has CDR1 SEHNR and CDR2 FQNEAQ (reference sequence).